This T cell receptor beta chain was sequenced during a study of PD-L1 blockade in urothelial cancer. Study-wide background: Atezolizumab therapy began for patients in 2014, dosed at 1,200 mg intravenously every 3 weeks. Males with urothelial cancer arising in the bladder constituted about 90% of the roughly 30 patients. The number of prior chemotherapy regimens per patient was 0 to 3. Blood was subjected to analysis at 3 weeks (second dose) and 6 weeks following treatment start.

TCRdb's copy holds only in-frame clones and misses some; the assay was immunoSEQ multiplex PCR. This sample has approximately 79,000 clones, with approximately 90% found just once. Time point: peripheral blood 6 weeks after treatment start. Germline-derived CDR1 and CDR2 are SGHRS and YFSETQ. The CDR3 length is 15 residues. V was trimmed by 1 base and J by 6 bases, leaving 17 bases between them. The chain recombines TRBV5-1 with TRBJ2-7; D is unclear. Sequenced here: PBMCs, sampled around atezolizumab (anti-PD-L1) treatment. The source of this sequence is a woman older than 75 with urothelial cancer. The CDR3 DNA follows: TGCGCCAGCAGCTTGATCCGGAGTAGTACCAGCGAGCAGTACTTC. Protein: CASSLIRSSTSEQYF.